This entry concerns a single TCR beta chain. Seattle patient enrollment occurred during active infection, with longitudinal follow-up thereafter. This CDR3 contains 15 residues. V trimming: 6 bases; J trimming: 2 bases; junction bases outside the gene matches: 6. Germline V gene sequence: CDR1 SGHKS, CDR2 YYEKEE (reference sequence). This sample is drawn from a study of blood T cell repertoires in COVID-19. Study information: PBMCs, B-cell-depleted T cells, or T cells provided the cDNA or gDNA that made up the material.

Repertoires were generated with immunoSEQ multiplex PCR, while TCRdb's copy carries only in-frame clones and drops some. The sample has roughly 50,000 clones; 70% to 90% are singletons. This receptor was taken from a woman older than 75 with COVID-19, enrolled during active disease. The J gene is TRBJ2-1, the V gene TRBV5-5; the match to TRBD1 covers 9 bases. The sequenced sample was peripheral blood. CDR3 amino acids: CASTNRQGAYNEQFF. The CDR3, as DNA: TGTGCCAGCACAAACCGACAGGGGGCCTACAATGAGCAGTTCTTC.